This TCR beta chain was profiled in a study of neurological immune-mediated disorders (dated by TCRdb to about 2019). Turning to the overall study: Among the roughly 35 multiple sclerosis patients, relapsing-remitting MS accounted for around 30 and secondary progressive MS accounted for 3. The cohort included 60 to 70 subjects: roughly 14 with HAM/TSP, some 35 with multiple sclerosis, and approximately 20 healthy controls. Longitudinal HAM/TSP and healthy donors had 3 time-points each (roughly 3-40 month intervals). The roughly 110 TCR-beta libraries covered PBMC samples along with longitudinal samples, technical triplicates, and paired sorted CD4+ and CD8+ T-cell subsets. Using UMI-based sequencing, the study compared peripheral blood TCR-beta repertoires from patients with HTLV-I-associated myelopathy (HAM/TSP), patients with multiple sclerosis, and healthy controls.

Per the publication, the time point label means: longitudinal time-point 3. For unsorted PBMC libraries, 2 million PBMCs were used after storage in RNAlater at -80 degrees C until RNA extraction. The multiple sclerosis patients were enrolled in a US clinical protocol that evaluated disease progression with magnetic resonance imaging. Peripheral blood was subjected to Ficoll-Hypaque density gradient centrifugation to isolate PBMCs, which were then cryopreserved in liquid nitrogen. Broader findings and caveats from the paper: TCR clonal expansion was greatest in HAM/TSP patients and smallest in MS patients, who ranked below even healthy controls. No association of the MS cluster with clinical or MRI features was observed, and the need for larger cohorts was stated by the authors. No identical CDR3 amino acid sequences were shared among expanded clones across subjects, suggesting private TCR-beta repertoires in all groups. In phylogenetic analysis, the repertoires of 18 of 34 MS patients grouped into a cluster of related CDR3 sequences, which suggests a possible signature at the repertoire level.

cDNA synthesis used template-switch 5'RACE with a primer carrying a 10-nucleotide random unique molecular identifier tagging each TCR transcript. Every sequencing run covered 15-18 subjects and yielded more than 160 million TCR-beta sequences. The RNeasy kit was used for extraction of total RNA. The KAPA Real-time Library Amplification kit was used to amplify TCR-beta VDJ regions with primers for the TCR constant region and the 5'RACE anchor. A first PCR added sample indexes and Illumina adaptors, after which a second PCR increased the library yield. After purification with Ampure beads, the TCR product of roughly 650 bp was size-selected on a 2% E-gel SizeSelection system. Before pooling, libraries had their quality checked on a Bioanalyzer, their concentration measured with Qubit, and their quantity determined with the Kapa Library Quantification kit. An Illumina HiSeq 2500 was used to sequence the libraries paired-end at 2 x 150 bp. To increase sequence diversity, roughly 23-30% phiX was spiked into each library pool. As for how the authors treated the data: Quality-filtered reads were processed with the UMI-based MiGEC pipeline, which removed over 90% of raw TCR sequences during error correction. VDJ genes were aligned to IMGT germline references, and clonotypes were defined by unique CDR3 amino acid sequence plus V-J genes. VDJtools evaluated clonal expansion, Shannon diversity and CDR3 relatedness (CalcPairwiseDistances, ClusterSamples); CLCbio workbench built phylogenetic trees. Clones with at least 8 unique UMIs were defined as expanded, with this threshold being based on coefficient-of-variation modelling across technical triplicates. TCRdb itself trimmed the public reads at Q25 with fastp, ran MiXCR and retained productive beta chains. Each CDR3 protein gets just one entry, which takes the most common genes and DNA from the rows behind it. TCRdb's processing, not the authors', yielded these V and J calls. Counted in this sample were approximately 85,000 distinct CDR3 sequences; around 4.5% of them appeared once. Jointly, the top ten make up 5% to 6% of the sample.

This clonotype was seen ten or more times. Its antigen has not been determined. There are no base qualities to consult, and no much larger clone falls within one base. From the germline V gene (reference sequence), CDR1 is DFQATT and CDR2 is SNEGSKA. V loses 6 bases of germline sequence and J loses 7 bases, and the interval between the two ends is 19 bases. The CDR3 covers 13 residues, taking in both the cysteine and the phenylalanine. Only the CDR3 part of the read is kept: 39 bases, read in frame from the first base. Specimen: PBMCs. The TCR sequence derives from a woman in her fifties or sixties with multiple sclerosis. This sequence uses TRBV20-1 and TRBJ2-7; the D segment could be TRBD2, given 5 matching bases. The DNA is TGCAGTGCCTCCGGGCTGACGGGAAGAGAGCAGTACTTC. It translates to CSASGLTGREQYF.